A selection of T cell receptor beta chains follows, all from one sample in a study of T cell responses to AZD1222 COVID-19 vaccine. Produced via immunoSEQ multiplex PCR; TCRdb's table is partial and in-frame only. The sample lists more than 85,000 clones, 87% seen once, with around 3% in the top ten. The material was peripheral blood, obtained on day 0 of AZD1222 vaccination. The receptors stem from an adult in good health. CDR3s include the opening cysteine and the closing phenylalanine or tryptophan. A D gene is named only where the DNA matches it firmly. Part of the rows lack a size; the others show once, few, many or a class for expanded clones.

V gene: TRBV7-2; D gene: .; clone size: .; J gene: TRBJ1-1; CDR3 DNA: TGTGCCAGCAGCTTTACGGGGGGTATAATGAACACTGAAGCTTTCTTT; CDR3 protein: CASSFTGGIMNTEAFF
V gene: TRBV5-1; D gene: .; clone size: .; J gene: TRBJ2-5; CDR3 DNA: TGCGCCAGCAGCTTCCCACAAGAGACCCAGTACTTC; CDR3 protein: CASSFPQETQYF
V gene: TRBV19; D gene: TRBD2; clone size: .; J gene: TRBJ2-2; CDR3 DNA: TGTGCCGCCGCGGGCCGGACTAGCGGTTCCGGGGAGCTGTTTTTT; CDR3 protein: CAAAGRTSGSGELFF
V gene: TRBV4-2; D gene: TRBD1; clone size: once; J gene: TRBJ1-6; CDR3 DNA: TGTGCCAGCAGCCAAGGCGGGGGACAGGCTATTTCCCTCCACTTT; CDR3 protein: CASSQGGGQAISLHF
V gene: TRBV5-3; D gene: TRBD2; clone size: once; J gene: TRBJ2-3; CDR3 DNA: TGTGCCAGAAGCCCGACTAGCGGCTCCAGACCAGATACGCAGTATTTT; CDR3 protein: CARSPTSGSRPDTQYF
V gene: TRBV27; D gene: .; clone size: .; J gene: TRBJ2-2; CDR3 DNA: TGTGCCAGCAGTCCCCGCGGGGCGTATCCCGGGGAGCTGTTTTTT; CDR3 protein: CASSPRGAYPGELFF
V gene: TRBV28; D gene: TRBD1; clone size: .; J gene: TRBJ1-1; CDR3 DNA: TGTGCCAGCACTTATGAGGCAGGGGGCACTGAAGCTTTCTTT; CDR3 protein: CASTYEAGGTEAFF
V gene: TRBV7-2; D gene: .; clone size: .; J gene: TRBJ2-1; CDR3 DNA: TGTGCCAGCAGCTTAGTAGCCCGGGGGCCCTACAATGAGCAGTTCTTC; CDR3 protein: CASSLVARGPYNEQFF
V gene: TRBV6-6; D gene: .; clone size: .; J gene: TRBJ1-5; CDR3 DNA: TGTGCCAGCAGACTACGACAGGAAGGTCAGCCCCAGCATTTT; CDR3 protein: CASRLRQEGQPQHF
V gene: TRBV30; D gene: .; clone size: .; J gene: TRBJ2-2; CDR3 DNA: TGTGCGATAGATACAGGAAGGGGGGCCGGGGAGCTGTTTTTT; CDR3 protein: CAIDTGRGAGELFF
V gene: TRBV28; D gene: TRBD1; clone size: .; J gene: TRBJ1-2; CDR3 DNA: TGTGCCAGCAGTGACAGACAGGGGGATGGCTATGGCTACACCTTC; CDR3 protein: CASSDRQGDGYGYTF
V gene: TRBV24-1; D gene: .; clone size: .; J gene: TRBJ2-7; CDR3 DNA: TGTGCCACCAGTGGGTCGGGGGGCCTTTCCTACGAGCAGTACTTC; CDR3 protein: CATSGSGGLSYEQYF
V gene: TRBV28; D gene: TRBD1; clone size: .; J gene: TRBJ1-4; CDR3 DNA: TGTGCCACCATCCAGGGGGAGGGTGAAAAACTGTTTTTT; CDR3 protein: CATIQGEGEKLFF
V gene: TRBV19; D gene: TRBD1; clone size: .; J gene: TRBJ1-1; CDR3 DNA: TGTGCCAGTAGTCGGAACGACAGGGGCCGGGGCACTGAAGCTTTCTTT; CDR3 protein: CASSRNDRGRGTEAFF
V gene: TRBV5-6; D gene: .; clone size: .; J gene: TRBJ1-4; CDR3 DNA: TGTGCCAGCAGCCCCCGCCGGGAAATCAATGAAAAACTGTTTTTT; CDR3 protein: CASSPRREINEKLFF
V gene: TRBV5-1; D gene: .; clone size: .; J gene: TRBJ1-3; CDR3 DNA: TGCGCCAGCAGCCTGGGCCCTGGAAACACCATATATTTT; CDR3 protein: CASSLGPGNTIYF
V gene: TRBV6-2/TRBV6-3; D gene: TRBD1; clone size: .; J gene: TRBJ1-1; CDR3 DNA: TGTGCCAGCAGTTTAGCTAGGAGGGGGCAGAGGACTGAAGCTTTCTTT; CDR3 protein: CASSLARRGQRTEAFF
V gene: TRBV18; D gene: .; clone size: .; J gene: TRBJ1-1; CDR3 DNA: TGTGCCAGCTCACGAAGGGGCGAGGACACTGAAGCTTTCTTT; CDR3 protein: CASSRRGEDTEAFF
V gene: TRBV19; D gene: .; clone size: .; J gene: TRBJ2-2; CDR3 DNA: TGTGCCAGTAGCACAACAGGTGGCACCGGGGAGCTGTTTTTT; CDR3 protein: CASSTTGGTGELFF
V gene: TRBV15; D gene: .; clone size: few; J gene: TRBJ2-2; CDR3 DNA: TGTGCCACCAGCCCCCGGCGGGTTGACACCGGGGAGCTGTTTTTT; CDR3 protein: CATSPRRVDTGELFF
V gene: TRBV2; D gene: TRBD2; clone size: .; J gene: TRBJ2-5; CDR3 DNA: TGTGCCAGCAGCGCCCCTACGGGACTAGCGGGCCTCCTTCCAGAGACCCAGTACTTC; CDR3 protein: CASSAPTGLAGLLPETQYF
V gene: TRBV9; D gene: .; clone size: .; J gene: TRBJ1-2; CDR3 DNA: TGTGCCAGCAGCGTAGGGGGAGATGGCTACACCTTC; CDR3 protein: CASSVGGDGYTF
V gene: TRBV5-1; D gene: .; clone size: once; J gene: TRBJ2-7; CDR3 DNA: TGCGCCAGCAGCCCATACCCGAAGTGGGAGCAGTACTTC; CDR3 protein: CASSPYPKWEQYF
V gene: TRBV9; D gene: TRBD1; clone size: .; J gene: TRBJ2-1; CDR3 DNA: TGTGCCAGCAGCGTCCGGACAGGGGGCGATGAGCAGTTCTTC; CDR3 protein: CASSVRTGGDEQFF
V gene: TRBV19; D gene: .; clone size: .; J gene: TRBJ1-5; CDR3 DNA: TGTGCCAGTAGTATATACAGGGATGGTCAGCCCCAGCATTTT; CDR3 protein: CASSIYRDGQPQHF
V gene: TRBV6-5; D gene: .; clone size: .; J gene: TRBJ1-6; CDR3 DNA: TGTGCCACCAAGAGGGGCTCCTATAATTCACCCCTCCACTTT; CDR3 protein: CATKRGSYNSPLHF
V gene: TRBV7-2; D gene: .; clone size: .; J gene: TRBJ1-1; CDR3 DNA: TGTGCCAGCAGACCCGATGGACGGGGCGAAGCTTTCTTT; CDR3 protein: CASRPDGRGEAFF
V gene: TRBV3-1/TRBV3-2; D gene: TRBD1; clone size: .; J gene: TRBJ1-6; CDR3 DNA: TGTGCCAGCAGCCAGCAGGGGCAGGGGGCCCGGTCAGTTTACTTT; CDR3 protein: CASSQQGQGARSVYF
V gene: TRBV6-2/TRBV6-3; D gene: TRBD1; clone size: .; J gene: TRBJ1-5; CDR3 DNA: TGTGCCAGCAGTTACTCGGGACAGCTTAGCAATCAGCCCCAGCATTTT; CDR3 protein: CASSYSGQLSNQPQHF